This T cell receptor beta chain derives from a study of T cells in Graves' hyperthyroidism and ophthalmopathy. Across the whole study: Upon initial diagnosis and before any treatment, peripheral blood was collected.

Study conclusions and caveats: In blood, most of the thyroid clonotypes expanded above 0.001 were also present.

Newly diagnosed patients aged 18 to 65 had hyperthyroidism of under 2 months' duration. From more than 9.5 ml of fresh peripheral blood, PBMCs were isolated. RNA transcripts yielded amplified TCR beta CDR3 regions. Initially, a first-round RT-PCR of the TCR CDR3 employed the HTBI primer set. TCRdb passed the multiplex PCR reads through MiXCR, listing each CDR3 protein once. The sample contains about 840,000 distinct CDR3 sequences, 38% of which appear only once. Note on this clonotype: What it binds is unknown.

This TCR came from a man between 18 and 35 years old with Graves' hyperthyroidism. Sequences were obtained from blood.

CDR3 coding DNA: TGTGCCAGCAGTGATTACGCGGTGGGGTATTTT. Amino acids: CASSDYAVGYF. The V and J genes are TRBV2 and TRBJ2-3; D ambiguous. The CDR3 is 11 amino acids. CDR1 is SNHLY and CDR2 is FYNNEI in the germline V gene. Trimming left V 3 bases short and J 14 bases short, with 12 bases between.